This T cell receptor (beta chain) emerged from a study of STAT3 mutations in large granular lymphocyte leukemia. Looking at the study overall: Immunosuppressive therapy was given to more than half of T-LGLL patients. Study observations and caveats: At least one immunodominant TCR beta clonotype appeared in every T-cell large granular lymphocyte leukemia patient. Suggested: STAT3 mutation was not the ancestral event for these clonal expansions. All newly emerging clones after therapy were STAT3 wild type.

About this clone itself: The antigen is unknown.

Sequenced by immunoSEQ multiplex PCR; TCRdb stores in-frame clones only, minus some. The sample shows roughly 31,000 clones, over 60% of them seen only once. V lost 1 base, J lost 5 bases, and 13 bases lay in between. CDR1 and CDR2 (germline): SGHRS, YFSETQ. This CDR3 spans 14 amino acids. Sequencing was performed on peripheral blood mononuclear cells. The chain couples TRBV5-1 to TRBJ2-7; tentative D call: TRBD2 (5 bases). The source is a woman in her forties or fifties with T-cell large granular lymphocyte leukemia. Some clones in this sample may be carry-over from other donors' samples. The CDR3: CASSLTTSGDEQYF. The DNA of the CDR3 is TGCGCCAGCAGCTTGACAACATCCGGGGACGAGCAGTACTTC.